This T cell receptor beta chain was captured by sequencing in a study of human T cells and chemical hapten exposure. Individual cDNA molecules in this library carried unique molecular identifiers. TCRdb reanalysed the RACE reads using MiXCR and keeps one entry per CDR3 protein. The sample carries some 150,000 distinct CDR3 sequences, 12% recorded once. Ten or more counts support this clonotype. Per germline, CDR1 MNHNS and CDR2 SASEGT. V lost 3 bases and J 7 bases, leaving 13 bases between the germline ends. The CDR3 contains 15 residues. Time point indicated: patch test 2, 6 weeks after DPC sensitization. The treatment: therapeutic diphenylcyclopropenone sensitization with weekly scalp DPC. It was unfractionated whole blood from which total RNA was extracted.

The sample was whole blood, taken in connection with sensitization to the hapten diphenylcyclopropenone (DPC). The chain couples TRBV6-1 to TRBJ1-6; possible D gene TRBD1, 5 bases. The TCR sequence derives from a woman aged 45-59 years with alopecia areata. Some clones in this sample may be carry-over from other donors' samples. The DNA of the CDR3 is TGTGCCAGCAGTGAGGGGCGACCGATAAATTCACCCCTCCACTTT. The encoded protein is CASSEGRPINSPLHF.